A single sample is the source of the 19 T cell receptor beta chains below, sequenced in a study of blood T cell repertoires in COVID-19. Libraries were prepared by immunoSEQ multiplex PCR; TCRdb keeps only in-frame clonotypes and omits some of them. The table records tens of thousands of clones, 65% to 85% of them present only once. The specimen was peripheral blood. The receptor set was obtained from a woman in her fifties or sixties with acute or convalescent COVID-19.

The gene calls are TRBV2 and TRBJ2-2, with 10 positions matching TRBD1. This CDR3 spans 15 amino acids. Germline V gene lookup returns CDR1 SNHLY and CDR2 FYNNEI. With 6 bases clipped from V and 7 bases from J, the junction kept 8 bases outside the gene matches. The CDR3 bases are TGTGCCAGCAGCGGACAGGGGGGGCGGATCGGGGAGCTGTTTTTT. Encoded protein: CASSGQGGRIGELFF. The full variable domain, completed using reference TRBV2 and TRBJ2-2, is EPEVTQTPSHQVTQMGQEVILRCVPISNHLYFYWYRQILGQKVEFLVSFYNNEISEKSEIFDDQFSVERPDGSNFTLKIRSTKLEDSAMYFCASSGQGGRIGELFFGEGSRLTVL.

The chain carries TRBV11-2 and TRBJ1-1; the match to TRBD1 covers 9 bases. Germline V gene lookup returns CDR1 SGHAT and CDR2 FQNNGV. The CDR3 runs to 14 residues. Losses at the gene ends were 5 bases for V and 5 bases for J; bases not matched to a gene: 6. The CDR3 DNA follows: TGTGCCAGCAGCCAGATACAGGGGGCGACTGAAGCTTTCTTT. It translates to CASSQIQGATEAFF.

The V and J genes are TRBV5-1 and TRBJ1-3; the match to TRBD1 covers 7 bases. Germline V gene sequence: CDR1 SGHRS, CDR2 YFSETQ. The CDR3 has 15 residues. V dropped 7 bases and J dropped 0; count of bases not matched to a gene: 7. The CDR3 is CASGQDSSSGNTIYF. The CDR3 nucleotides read TGCGCCAGCGGACAGGACAGTAGCTCTGGAAACACCATATATTTT.

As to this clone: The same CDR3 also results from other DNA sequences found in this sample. CDR3: CASSLRTASTDTQYF. The DNA for the CDR3 is TGTGCCAGCAGCTTACGGACAGCCTCCACAGATACGCAGTATTTT. J is TRBJ2-3 and V is TRBV7-6; TRBD1 is a possible D gene (6 bases). Trimming stripped 2 bases from V and 2 bases from J, with 11 bases between. This CDR3 is 15 amino acids long. The germline V gene encodes CDR1 SGHVS and CDR2 FNYEAQ.

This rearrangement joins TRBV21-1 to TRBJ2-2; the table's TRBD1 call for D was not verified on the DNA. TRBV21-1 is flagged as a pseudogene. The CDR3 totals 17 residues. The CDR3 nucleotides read TGTGCCAGCAGCACGCTACAGGGGGCGCAGAGCACCGGGGAGCTGTTTTTT. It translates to CASSTLQGAQSTGELFF.

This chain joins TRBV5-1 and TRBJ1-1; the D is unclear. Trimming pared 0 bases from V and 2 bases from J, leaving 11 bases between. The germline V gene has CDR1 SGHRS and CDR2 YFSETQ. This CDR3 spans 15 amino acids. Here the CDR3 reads CASSLGSQLNTEAFF. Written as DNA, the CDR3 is TGCGCCAGCAGCTTGGGGAGCCAGCTAAACACTGAAGCTTTCTTT.

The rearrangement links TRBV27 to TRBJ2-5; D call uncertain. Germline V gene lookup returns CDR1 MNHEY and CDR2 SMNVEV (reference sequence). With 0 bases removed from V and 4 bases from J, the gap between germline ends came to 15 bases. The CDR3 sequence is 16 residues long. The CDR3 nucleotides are TGTGCCAGCAGTTTATCGGCGCGGTCTAAGATAGAGACCCAGTACTTC. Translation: CASSLSARSKIETQYF.

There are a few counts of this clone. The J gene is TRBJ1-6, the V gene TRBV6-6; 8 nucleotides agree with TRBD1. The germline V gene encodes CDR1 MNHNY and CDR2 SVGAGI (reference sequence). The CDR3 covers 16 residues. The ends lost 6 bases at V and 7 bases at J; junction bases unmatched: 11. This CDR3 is CASRTRRQGQNSPLHF. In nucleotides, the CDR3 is TGTGCCAGCAGAACCAGACGACAGGGGCAGAATTCACCCCTCCACTTT.

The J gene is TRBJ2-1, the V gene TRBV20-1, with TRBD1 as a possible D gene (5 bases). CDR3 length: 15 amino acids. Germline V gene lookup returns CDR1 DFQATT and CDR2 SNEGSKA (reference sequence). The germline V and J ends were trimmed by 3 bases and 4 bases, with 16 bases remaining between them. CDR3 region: CSASPPRGSYNEQFF. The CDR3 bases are TGCAGTGCTAGTCCCCCAAGGGGATCATACAATGAGCAGTTCTTC.

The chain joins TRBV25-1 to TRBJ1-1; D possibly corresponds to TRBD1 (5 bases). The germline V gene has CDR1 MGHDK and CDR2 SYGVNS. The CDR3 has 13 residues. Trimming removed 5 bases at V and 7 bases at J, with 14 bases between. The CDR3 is CASSQGTRGEAFF. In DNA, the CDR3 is TGTGCCAGCAGTCAAGGGACTCGGGGTGAAGCTTTCTTT.

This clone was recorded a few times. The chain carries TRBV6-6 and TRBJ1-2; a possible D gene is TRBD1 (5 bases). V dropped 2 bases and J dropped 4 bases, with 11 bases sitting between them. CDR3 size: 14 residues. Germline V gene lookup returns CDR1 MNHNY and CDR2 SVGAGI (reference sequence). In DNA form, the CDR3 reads TGTGCCAGCAGTTACGACAGCAGCTTCTATGGCTACACCTTC. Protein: CASSYDSSFYGYTF.

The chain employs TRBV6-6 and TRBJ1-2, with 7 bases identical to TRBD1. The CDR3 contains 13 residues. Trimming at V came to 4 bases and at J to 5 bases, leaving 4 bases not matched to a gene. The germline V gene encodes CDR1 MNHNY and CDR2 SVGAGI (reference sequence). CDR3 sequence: CASSSTRGYGYTF. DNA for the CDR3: TGTGCCAGCAGTTCCACCAGGGGGTATGGCTACACCTTC.

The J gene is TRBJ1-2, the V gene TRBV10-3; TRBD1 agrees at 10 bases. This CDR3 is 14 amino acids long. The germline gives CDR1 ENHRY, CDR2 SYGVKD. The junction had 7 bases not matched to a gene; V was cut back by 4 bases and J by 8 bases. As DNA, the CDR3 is TGTGCCATCAGTGCCACCGGGACAGGGGAAGGCTACACCTTC. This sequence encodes CAISATGTGEGYTF.

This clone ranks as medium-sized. The CDR3 protein is CASRRGGLGTGELFF. The DNA of the CDR3 is TGTGCCAGTAGAAGGGGTGGATTGGGAACCGGGGAGCTGTTTTTT. The J gene is TRBJ2-2, the V gene TRBV19; possible D gene TRBD1, 5 bases. The CDR3 has 15 amino acids. The germline V gene encodes CDR1 LNHDA and CDR2 SQIVND (reference sequence). V was cut by 6 bases and J by 5 bases, with 16 bases left in between.

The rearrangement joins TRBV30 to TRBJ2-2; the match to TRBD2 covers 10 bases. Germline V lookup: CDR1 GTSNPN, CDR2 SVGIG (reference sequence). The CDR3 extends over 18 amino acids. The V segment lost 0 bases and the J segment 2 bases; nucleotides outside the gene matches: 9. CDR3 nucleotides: TGTGCCTGGAGTGTTCTCCCTACTAGCGGGGTAAACACCGGGGAGCTGTTTTTT. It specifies CAWSVLPTSGVNTGELFF.

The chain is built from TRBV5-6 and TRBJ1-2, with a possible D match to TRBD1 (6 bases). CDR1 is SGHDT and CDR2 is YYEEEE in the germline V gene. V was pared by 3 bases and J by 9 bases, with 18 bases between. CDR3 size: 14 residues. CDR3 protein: CASSYPSGGASYTF. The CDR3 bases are TGTGCCAGCAGCTACCCTTCGGGGGGGGCGAGCTACACCTTC.

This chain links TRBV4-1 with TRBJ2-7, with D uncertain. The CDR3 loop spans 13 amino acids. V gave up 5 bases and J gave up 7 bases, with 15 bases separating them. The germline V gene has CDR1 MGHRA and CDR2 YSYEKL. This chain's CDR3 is CASSVEQSREQYF. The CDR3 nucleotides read TGCGCCAGCAGCGTTGAACAATCACGAGAGCAGTACTTC.

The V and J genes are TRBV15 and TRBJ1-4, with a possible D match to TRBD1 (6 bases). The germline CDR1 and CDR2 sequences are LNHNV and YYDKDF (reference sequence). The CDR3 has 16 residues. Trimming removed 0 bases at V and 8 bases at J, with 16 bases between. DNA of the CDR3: TGTGCCACCAGCAGAGATCCGTTGCAGGACAGCGAAAAACTGTTTTTT. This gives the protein CATSRDPLQDSEKLFF.

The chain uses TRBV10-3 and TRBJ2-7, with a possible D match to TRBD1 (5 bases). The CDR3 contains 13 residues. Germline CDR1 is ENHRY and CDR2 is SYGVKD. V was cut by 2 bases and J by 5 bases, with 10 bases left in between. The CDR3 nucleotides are TGTGCCATCAGTGAGGCAGGGTTGGACGAGCAGTACTTC. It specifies CAISEAGLDEQYF.